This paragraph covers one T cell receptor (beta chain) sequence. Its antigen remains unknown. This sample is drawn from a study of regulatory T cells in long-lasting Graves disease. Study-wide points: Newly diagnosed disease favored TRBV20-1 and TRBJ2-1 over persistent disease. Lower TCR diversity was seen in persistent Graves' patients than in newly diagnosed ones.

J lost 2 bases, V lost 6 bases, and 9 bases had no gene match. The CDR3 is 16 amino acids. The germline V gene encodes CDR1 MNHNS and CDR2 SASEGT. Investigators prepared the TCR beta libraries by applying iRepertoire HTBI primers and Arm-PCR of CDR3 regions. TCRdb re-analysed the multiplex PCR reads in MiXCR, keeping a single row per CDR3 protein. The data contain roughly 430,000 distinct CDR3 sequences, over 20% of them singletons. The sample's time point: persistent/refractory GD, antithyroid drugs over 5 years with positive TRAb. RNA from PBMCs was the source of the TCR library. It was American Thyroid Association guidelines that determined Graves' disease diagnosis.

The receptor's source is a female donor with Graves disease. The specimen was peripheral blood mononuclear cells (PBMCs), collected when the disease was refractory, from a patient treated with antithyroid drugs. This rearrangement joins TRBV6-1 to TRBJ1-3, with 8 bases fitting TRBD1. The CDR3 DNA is TGTGCCAGCAGCCAGGAAGGGGACAGGACTGGAAACACCATATATTTT. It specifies CASSQEGDRTGNTIYF.